This T cell receptor beta chain was sequenced during a study of T cells in Graves' hyperthyroidism and ophthalmopathy. Study findings and constraints: The model made its ophthalmopathy prediction, and onset followed a median 6.5 months later.

The V gene lost 6 bases and the J gene lost 8 bases, with 13 bases spanning the gap. The CDR3 is 12 residues long. Germline V gene sequence: CDR1 LNHNV, CDR2 YYDKDF (reference sequence). This clonotype occurred once. What it binds is not known. The TCR beta CDR3 regions underwent amplification using RNA transcripts as the source. HTBI primers were the set used in a first-round RT-PCR of the TCR CDR3. Via MiXCR, TCRdb re-called the multiplex PCR reads, giving one row per CDR3 protein. Of hundreds of thousands of distinct CDR3 sequences listed, nearly 45% were seen once; the top ten hold less than 9.5%. The clonotype originates from an adult man with Graves' disease, either hyperthyroidism or ophthalmopathy (not recorded which). Input material: peripheral blood or thyroid tissue (not recorded which). The chain links TRBV15 to TRBJ1-2; D not certain. The CDR3 DNA reads as TGTGCCACCAGACGGGCTGGTCAAGGCTACACCTTC. Its protein product is CATRRAGQGYTF. Looking up the rest from reference TRBV15 and TRBJ1-2 gives the full variable domain: DAMVIQNPRYQVTQFGKPVTLSCSQTLNHNVMYWYQQKSSQAPKLLFHYYDKDFNNEADTPDNFQSRRPNTSFCFLDIRSPGLGDTAMYLCATRRAGQGYTFGSGTRLTVV.